This paragraph reports one T cell receptor beta chain. This record belongs to a study of OX40 agonist ivuxolimab in advanced cancers. Sequencing used immunoSEQ multiplex PCR; TCRdb keeps in-frame clones, though not all of them. This sample has 100,000 to 120,000 clones, with roughly 87% found just once. V lost 7 bases to trimming and J lost 3 bases, with 19 bases between them. This CDR3 has 15 residues. Looked up from germline, CDR1 is LNHDA and CDR2 is SQIVND (reference sequence). The sequenced sample was CD4+ or CD8+ T cells sorted from blood, obtained in a trial of the OX40 agonist ivuxolimab. The sequence was obtained from an adult with an advanced solid tumor such as melanoma, head and neck, liver or kidney cancer. The rearrangement uses TRBV19 and TRBJ2-7; no definite D call. The DNA of the CDR3 is TGTGCCAGTACCCTCAGCTCCCCAGTATACTACGAGCAGTACTTC. This gives the protein CASTLSSPVYYEQYF. Looking up the rest from reference TRBV19 and TRBJ2-7 gives the full variable domain: DGGITQSPKYLFRKEGQNVTLSCEQNLNHDAMYWYRQDPGQGLRLIYYSQIVNDFQKGDIAEGYSVSREKKESFPLTVTSAQKNPTAFYLCASTLSSPVYYEQYFGPGTRLTVT.